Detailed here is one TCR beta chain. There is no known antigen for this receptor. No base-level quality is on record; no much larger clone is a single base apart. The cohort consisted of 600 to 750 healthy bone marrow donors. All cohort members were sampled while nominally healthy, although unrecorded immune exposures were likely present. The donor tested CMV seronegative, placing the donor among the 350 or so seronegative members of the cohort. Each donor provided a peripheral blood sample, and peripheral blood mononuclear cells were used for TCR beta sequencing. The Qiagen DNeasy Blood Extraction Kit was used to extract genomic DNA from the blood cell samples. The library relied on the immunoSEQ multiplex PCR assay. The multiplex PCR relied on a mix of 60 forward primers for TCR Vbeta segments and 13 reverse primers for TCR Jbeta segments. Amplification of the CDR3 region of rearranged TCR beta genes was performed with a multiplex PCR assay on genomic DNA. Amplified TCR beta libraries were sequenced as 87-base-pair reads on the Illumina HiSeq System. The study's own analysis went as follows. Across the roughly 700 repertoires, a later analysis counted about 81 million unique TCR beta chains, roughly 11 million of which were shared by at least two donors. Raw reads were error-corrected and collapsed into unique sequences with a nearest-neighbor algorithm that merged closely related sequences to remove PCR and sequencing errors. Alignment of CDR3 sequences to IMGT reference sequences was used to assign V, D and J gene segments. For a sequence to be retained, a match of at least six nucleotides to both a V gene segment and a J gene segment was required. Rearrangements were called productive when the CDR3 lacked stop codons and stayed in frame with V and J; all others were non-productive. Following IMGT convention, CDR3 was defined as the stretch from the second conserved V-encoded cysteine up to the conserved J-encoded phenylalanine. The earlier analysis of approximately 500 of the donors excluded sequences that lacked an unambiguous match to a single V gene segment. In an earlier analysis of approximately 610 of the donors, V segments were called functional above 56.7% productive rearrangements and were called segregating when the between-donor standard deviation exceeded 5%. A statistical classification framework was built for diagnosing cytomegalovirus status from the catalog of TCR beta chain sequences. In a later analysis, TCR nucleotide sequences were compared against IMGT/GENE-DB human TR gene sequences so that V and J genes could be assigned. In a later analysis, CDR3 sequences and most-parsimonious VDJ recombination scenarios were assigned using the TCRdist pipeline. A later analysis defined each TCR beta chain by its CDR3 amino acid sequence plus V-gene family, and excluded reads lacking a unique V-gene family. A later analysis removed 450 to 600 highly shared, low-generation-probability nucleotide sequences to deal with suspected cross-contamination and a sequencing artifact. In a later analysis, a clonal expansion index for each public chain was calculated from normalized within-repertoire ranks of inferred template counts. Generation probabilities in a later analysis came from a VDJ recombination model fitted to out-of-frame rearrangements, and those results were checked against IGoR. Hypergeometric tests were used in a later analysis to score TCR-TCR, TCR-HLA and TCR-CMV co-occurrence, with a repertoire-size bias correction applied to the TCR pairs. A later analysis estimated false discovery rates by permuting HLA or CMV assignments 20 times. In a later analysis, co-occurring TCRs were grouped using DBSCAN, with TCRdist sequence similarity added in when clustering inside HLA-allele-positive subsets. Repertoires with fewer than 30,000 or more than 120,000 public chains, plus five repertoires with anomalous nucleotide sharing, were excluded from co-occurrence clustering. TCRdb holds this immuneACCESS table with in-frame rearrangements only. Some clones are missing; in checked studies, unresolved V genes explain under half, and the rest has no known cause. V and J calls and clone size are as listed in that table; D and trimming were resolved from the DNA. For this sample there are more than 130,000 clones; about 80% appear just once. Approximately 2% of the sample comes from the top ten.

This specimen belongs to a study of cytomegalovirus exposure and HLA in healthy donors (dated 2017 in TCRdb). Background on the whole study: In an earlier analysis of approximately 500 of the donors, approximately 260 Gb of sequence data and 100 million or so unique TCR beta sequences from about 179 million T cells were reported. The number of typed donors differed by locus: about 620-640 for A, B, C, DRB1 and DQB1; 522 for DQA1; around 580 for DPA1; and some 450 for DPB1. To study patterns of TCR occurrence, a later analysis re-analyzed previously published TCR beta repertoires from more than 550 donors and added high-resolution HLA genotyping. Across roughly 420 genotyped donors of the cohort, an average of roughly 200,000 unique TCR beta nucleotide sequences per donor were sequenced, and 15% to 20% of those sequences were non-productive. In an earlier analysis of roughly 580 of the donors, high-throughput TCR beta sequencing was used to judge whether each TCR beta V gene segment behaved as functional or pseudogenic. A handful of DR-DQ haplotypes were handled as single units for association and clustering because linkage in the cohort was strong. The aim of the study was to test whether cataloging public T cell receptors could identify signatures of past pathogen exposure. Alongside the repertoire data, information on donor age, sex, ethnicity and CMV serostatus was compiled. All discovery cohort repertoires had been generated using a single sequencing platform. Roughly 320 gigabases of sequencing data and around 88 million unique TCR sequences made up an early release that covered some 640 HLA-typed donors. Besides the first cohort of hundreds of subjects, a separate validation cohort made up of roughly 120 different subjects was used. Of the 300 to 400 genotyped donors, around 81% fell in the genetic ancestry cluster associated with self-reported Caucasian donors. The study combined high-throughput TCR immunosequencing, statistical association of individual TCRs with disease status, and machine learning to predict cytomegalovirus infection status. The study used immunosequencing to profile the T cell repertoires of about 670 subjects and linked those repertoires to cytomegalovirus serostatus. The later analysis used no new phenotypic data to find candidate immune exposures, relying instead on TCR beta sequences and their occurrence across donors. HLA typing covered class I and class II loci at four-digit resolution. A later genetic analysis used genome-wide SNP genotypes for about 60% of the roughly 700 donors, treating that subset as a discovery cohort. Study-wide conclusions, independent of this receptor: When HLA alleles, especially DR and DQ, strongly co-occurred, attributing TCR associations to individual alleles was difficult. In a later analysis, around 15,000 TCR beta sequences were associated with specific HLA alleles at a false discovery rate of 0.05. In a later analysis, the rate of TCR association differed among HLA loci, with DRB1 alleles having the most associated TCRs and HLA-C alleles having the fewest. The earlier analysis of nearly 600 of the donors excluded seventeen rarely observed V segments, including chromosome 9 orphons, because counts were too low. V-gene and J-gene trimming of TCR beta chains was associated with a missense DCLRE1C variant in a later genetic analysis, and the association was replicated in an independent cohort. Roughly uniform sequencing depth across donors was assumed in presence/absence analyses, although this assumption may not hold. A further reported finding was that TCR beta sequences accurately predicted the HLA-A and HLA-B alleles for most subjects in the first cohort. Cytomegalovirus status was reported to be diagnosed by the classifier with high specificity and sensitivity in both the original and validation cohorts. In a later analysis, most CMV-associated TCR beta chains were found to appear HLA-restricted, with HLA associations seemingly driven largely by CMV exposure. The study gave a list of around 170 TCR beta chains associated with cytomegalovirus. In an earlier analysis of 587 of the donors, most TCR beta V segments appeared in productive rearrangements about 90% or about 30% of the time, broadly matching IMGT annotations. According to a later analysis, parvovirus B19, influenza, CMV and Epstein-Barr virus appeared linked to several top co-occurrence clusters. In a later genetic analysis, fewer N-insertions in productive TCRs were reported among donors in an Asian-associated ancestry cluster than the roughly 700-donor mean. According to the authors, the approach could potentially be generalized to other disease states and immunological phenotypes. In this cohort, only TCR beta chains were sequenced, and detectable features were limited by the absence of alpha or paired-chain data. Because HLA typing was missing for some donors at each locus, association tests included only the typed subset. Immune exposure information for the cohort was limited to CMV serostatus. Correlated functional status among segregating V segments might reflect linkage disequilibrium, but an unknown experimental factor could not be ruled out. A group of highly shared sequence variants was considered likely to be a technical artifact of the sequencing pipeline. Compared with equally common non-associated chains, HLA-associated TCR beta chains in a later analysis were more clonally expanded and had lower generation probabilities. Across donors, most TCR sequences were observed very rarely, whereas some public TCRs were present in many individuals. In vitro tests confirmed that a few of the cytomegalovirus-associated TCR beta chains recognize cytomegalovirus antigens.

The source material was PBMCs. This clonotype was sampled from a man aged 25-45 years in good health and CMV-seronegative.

The sequence in DNA is TGTGCCAGCAGTTACTCCCGGACAGCATATGGCTACACCTTC. It codes for CASSYSRTAYGYTF. The chain is encoded by TRBV6-5 joined to TRBJ1-2, with TRBD1 tentatively as D gene (6 bases match). CDR1 and CDR2 (MNHEY, SVGAGI) derive from the germline V gene. Trimming removed 0 bases from V and 5 bases from J, leaving 10 bases between the germline ends. The CDR3 holds 14 amino acids from the cysteine to the phenylalanine. Only the CDR3 portion is preserved as DNA: 42 bases, with reading frame beginning at the first base.